A selection of T cell receptor beta chains follows, all from one sample in a study of OX40 agonist ivuxolimab in advanced cancers. The method was immunoSEQ multiplex PCR; TCRdb's version includes in-frame clones alone and lacks a portion of them. The sample has just under 65,000 clones; 84% are singletons. The specimen comprised CD4+ or CD8+ T cells sorted from blood, sampled in a trial of the OX40 agonist ivuxolimab. The receptors were gathered from an adult with an advanced solid tumor such as melanoma, head and neck, liver or kidney cancer. CDR3s include the opening cysteine and the closing phenylalanine or tryptophan. The D gene is left open where the match is weak. Not all rows give a size; the values are once, few, many and, for expanded clones, a class.

d_call: TRBD1; v_call: TRBV2; clone_size: once; j_call: TRBJ2-7; cdr3_aa: CASSDNRDRGYEQYF; cdr3_nt: TGTGCCAGCAGTGACAACCGGGACAGGGGGTACGAGCAGTACTTC
d_call: NA; v_call: TRBV2; clone_size: NA; j_call: TRBJ2-7; cdr3_aa: CASLTGPYYEQYF; cdr3_nt: TGTGCCAGCTTGACAGGACCCTACTACGAGCAGTACTTC
d_call: NA; v_call: TRBV18; clone_size: NA; j_call: TRBJ1-6; cdr3_aa: CASSPTAADSPLHF; cdr3_nt: TGTGCCAGCTCACCAACAGCCGCGGATTCACCCCTCCACTTT
d_call: NA; v_call: TRBV5-1; clone_size: NA; j_call: TRBJ2-3; cdr3_aa: CASSLAGSGTDTQYF; cdr3_nt: TGCGCCAGCAGCTTGGCAGGGAGCGGCACAGATACGCAGTATTTT
d_call: NA; v_call: TRBV4-3; clone_size: NA; j_call: TRBJ2-3; cdr3_aa: CASSQGRLRDTQYF; cdr3_nt: TGCGCCAGCAGCCAAGGGCGGTTACGCGATACGCAGTATTTT
d_call: TRBD1; v_call: TRBV4-2; clone_size: NA; j_call: TRBJ1-3; cdr3_aa: CASSQVRTGGTSGNTIYF; cdr3_nt: TGTGCCAGCAGCCAAGTAAGAACAGGGGGAACCTCTGGAAACACCATATATTTT
d_call: NA; v_call: TRBV6-5; clone_size: NA; j_call: TRBJ2-5; cdr3_aa: CASRELVDETQYF; cdr3_nt: TGTGCCAGCAGAGAGCTAGTAGACGAGACCCAGTACTTC
d_call: NA; v_call: TRBV29-1; clone_size: NA; j_call: TRBJ2-1; cdr3_aa: CSVSGRPRYNEQFF; cdr3_nt: TGCAGCGTCTCGGGACGGCCGCGCTACAATGAGCAGTTCTTC
d_call: NA; v_call: TRBV2; clone_size: NA; j_call: TRBJ2-2; cdr3_aa: CASSVAESGELFF; cdr3_nt: TGTGCCAGCAGTGTTGCGGAGTCCGGGGAGCTGTTTTTT
d_call: TRBD2; v_call: TRBV4-3; clone_size: once; j_call: TRBJ2-1; cdr3_aa: CASSQATFSGGEGEQFF; cdr3_nt: TGCGCCAGCAGCCAAGCAACATTTAGCGGGGGGGAGGGTGAGCAGTTCTTC
d_call: NA; v_call: TRBV28; clone_size: NA; j_call: TRBJ1-5; cdr3_aa: CASRTPAGNLQPQHF; cdr3_nt: TGTGCCAGCAGGACCCCCGCTGGGAATCTTCAGCCCCAGCATTTT
d_call: TRBD1; v_call: TRBV7-6; clone_size: NA; j_call: TRBJ2-4; cdr3_aa: CASSRTGTGVVEAKNIQYF; cdr3_nt: TGTGCCAGCAGCCGAACTGGGACAGGGGTCGTAGAAGCCAAAAACATTCAGTACTTC
d_call: NA; v_call: TRBV15; clone_size: NA; j_call: TRBJ1-2; cdr3_aa: CATSRDTGYGYTF; cdr3_nt: TGTGCCACCAGCAGGGACACAGGGTATGGCTACACCTTC
d_call: TRBD1; v_call: TRBV19; clone_size: NA; j_call: TRBJ1-5; cdr3_aa: CASRSDRVRGGQPQHF; cdr3_nt: TGTGCCAGTCGTTCGGACAGGGTGAGAGGAGGTCAGCCCCAGCATTTT
d_call: TRBD2; v_call: TRBV29-1; clone_size: NA; j_call: TRBJ2-5; cdr3_aa: CSVRAGGLETQYF; cdr3_nt: TGCAGCGTTCGAGCGGGGGGGCTGGAGACCCAGTACTTC
d_call: TRBD2; v_call: TRBV9; clone_size: NA; j_call: TRBJ2-3; cdr3_aa: CASSPRLAGGNTDTQYF; cdr3_nt: TGTGCCAGCAGCCCGCGACTAGCGGGAGGTAACACAGATACGCAGTATTTT
d_call: NA; v_call: TRBV7-2; clone_size: NA; j_call: TRBJ2-3; cdr3_aa: CASSLGRGKITDTQYF; cdr3_nt: TGTGCCAGCAGCTTAGGTCGCGGCAAAATCACAGATACGCAGTATTTT
d_call: NA; v_call: TRBV9; clone_size: NA; j_call: TRBJ2-7; cdr3_aa: CASSVTSGSYEQYF; cdr3_nt: TGTGCCAGCAGCGTAACTAGTGGATCCTACGAGCAGTACTTC
d_call: TRBD1; v_call: TRBV6-5; clone_size: NA; j_call: TRBJ2-5; cdr3_aa: CASSYSRTGTQYF; cdr3_nt: TGTGCCAGCAGTTACTCTAGGACAGGGACCCAGTACTTC
d_call: NA; v_call: TRBV28; clone_size: NA; j_call: TRBJ1-5; cdr3_aa: CASSQSGASNQPQHF; cdr3_nt: TGTGCCAGCAGTCAATCGGGGGCTAGCAATCAGCCCCAGCATTTT
d_call: TRBD1; v_call: TRBV2; clone_size: NA; j_call: TRBJ2-3; cdr3_aa: CASSRYGTEYTDTQYF; cdr3_nt: TGTGCCAGCAGTAGATATGGGACAGAATACACAGATACGCAGTATTTT
d_call: NA; v_call: TRBV28; clone_size: NA; j_call: TRBJ2-7; cdr3_aa: CASSPPLTGTGVDEQYF; cdr3_nt: TGTGCCAGCAGTCCCCCTTTAACAGGTACTGGTGTGGACGAGCAGTACTTC
d_call: NA; v_call: TRBV6-5; clone_size: NA; j_call: TRBJ1-5; cdr3_aa: CASSPQGRSGPQHF; cdr3_nt: TGTGCCAGCAGCCCCCAGGGAAGGAGTGGGCCCCAGCATTTT
d_call: TRBD1; v_call: TRBV27; clone_size: NA; j_call: TRBJ1-6; cdr3_aa: CASSPDPDREANSPLHF; cdr3_nt: TGTGCCAGCAGTCCCGACCCTGACAGGGAGGCGAATTCACCCCTCCACTTT
d_call: NA; v_call: TRBV7-9; clone_size: NA; j_call: TRBJ2-3; cdr3_aa: CASSLSGTDTQYF; cdr3_nt: TGTGCCAGCAGCTTGAGTGGCACAGATACGCAGTATTTT
d_call: NA; v_call: TRBV4-2; clone_size: few; j_call: TRBJ2-2; cdr3_aa: CASSPQDTGELFF; cdr3_nt: TGTGCCAGCAGCCCCCAGGACACCGGGGAGCTGTTTTTT
d_call: TRBD1; v_call: TRBV7-2; clone_size: NA; j_call: TRBJ2-7; cdr3_aa: CASKRDRFSYEQYF; cdr3_nt: TGTGCCAGCAAAAGGGACAGGTTCTCCTACGAGCAGTACTTC
d_call: NA; v_call: TRBV11-2; clone_size: NA; j_call: TRBJ1-2; cdr3_aa: CASSLARGRNDGYTF; cdr3_nt: TGTGCCAGCAGCTTAGCAAGGGGACGGAACGATGGCTACACCTTC
d_call: NA; v_call: TRBV2; clone_size: few; j_call: TRBJ1-5; cdr3_aa: CASSEGEGPQHF; cdr3_nt: TGTGCCAGCAGTGAAGGCGAAGGGCCCCAGCATTTT
d_call: NA; v_call: TRBV9; clone_size: NA; j_call: TRBJ2-7; cdr3_aa: CASSVDPGPLRHEQYF; cdr3_nt: TGTGCCAGCAGCGTAGATCCAGGCCCCTTGCGACACGAGCAGTACTTC
d_call: NA; v_call: TRBV18; clone_size: NA; j_call: TRBJ1-1; cdr3_aa: CASSPRGMNTEAFF; cdr3_nt: TGTGCCAGCTCACCAAGGGGCATGAACACTGAAGCTTTCTTT
d_call: TRBD1; v_call: TRBV18; clone_size: NA; j_call: TRBJ1-5; cdr3_aa: CASSPDRGGNQPQHF; cdr3_nt: TGTGCCAGCTCACCCGACAGGGGAGGCAATCAGCCCCAGCATTTT
d_call: NA; v_call: TRBV5-6; clone_size: NA; j_call: TRBJ2-7; cdr3_aa: CASSLGRSSEQYF; cdr3_nt: TGTGCCAGCAGCTTGGGTAGGAGCTCCGAGCAGTACTTC
d_call: NA; v_call: TRBV15; clone_size: NA; j_call: TRBJ1-5; cdr3_aa: CATSRDRVGLENQPQHF; cdr3_nt: TGTGCCACCAGCAGAGATAGGGTGGGGCTTGAGAATCAGCCCCAGCATTTT
d_call: TRBD1; v_call: TRBV28; clone_size: NA; j_call: TRBJ2-7; cdr3_aa: CASSWDRDFTYEQYF; cdr3_nt: TGTGCCAGCAGTTGGGACAGGGATTTCACCTACGAGCAGTACTTC
d_call: NA; v_call: TRBV6-5; clone_size: NA; j_call: TRBJ2-1; cdr3_aa: CASSTSGTRYNEQFF; cdr3_nt: TGTGCCAGCAGTACCTCCGGGACGAGATACAATGAGCAGTTCTTC
d_call: NA; v_call: TRBV9; clone_size: NA; j_call: TRBJ1-6; cdr3_aa: CASSSPGGSNYNSPLHF; cdr3_nt: TGTGCCAGCAGCTCCCCCGGAGGGAGCAACTATAATTCACCCCTCCACTTT